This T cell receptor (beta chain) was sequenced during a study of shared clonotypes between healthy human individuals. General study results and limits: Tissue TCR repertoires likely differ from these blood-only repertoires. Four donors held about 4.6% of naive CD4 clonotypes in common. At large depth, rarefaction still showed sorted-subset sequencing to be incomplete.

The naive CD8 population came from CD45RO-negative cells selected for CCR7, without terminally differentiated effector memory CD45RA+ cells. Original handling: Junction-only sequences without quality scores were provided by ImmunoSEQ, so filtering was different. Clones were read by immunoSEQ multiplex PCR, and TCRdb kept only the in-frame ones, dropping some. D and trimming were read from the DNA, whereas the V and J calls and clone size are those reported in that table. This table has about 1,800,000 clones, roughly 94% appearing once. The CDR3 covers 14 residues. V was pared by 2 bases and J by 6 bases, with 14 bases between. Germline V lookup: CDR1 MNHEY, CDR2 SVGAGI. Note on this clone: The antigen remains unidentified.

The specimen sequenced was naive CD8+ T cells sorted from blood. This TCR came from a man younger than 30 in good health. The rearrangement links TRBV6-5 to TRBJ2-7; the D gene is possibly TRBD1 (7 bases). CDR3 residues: CASSYAEGAGEQYF. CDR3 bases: TGTGCCAGCAGTTACGCGGAGGGGGCAGGCGAGCAGTACTTC.